These 9 T cell receptor beta chains share one sample of origin, sequenced in a study of cytomegalovirus exposure and HLA in healthy donors. It was with 60 Vbeta and 13 Jbeta primers that the PCR ran. TCRdb's table, derived via immunoSEQ multiplex PCR, lists solely in-frame clones and lacks some. The profile shows tens of thousands of clones, 75% to 80% of them singletons. Sequencing was done on a sample of PBMCs. The receptors derive from a middle-aged man in good health and CMV-seronegative.

The chain carries TRBV4-1 and TRBJ2-3; 11 bases map to TRBD2. Trimming cost V 2 bases and J 2 bases; bases outside gene matches: 9. The CDR3 extends over 18 amino acids. The germline V gene has CDR1 MGHRA and CDR2 YSYEKL. The CDR3 loop reads CASSQPPTSGITTDTQYF. The DNA for the CDR3 is TGCGCCAGCAGCCAACCTCCGACTAGCGGGATAACCACAGATACGCAGTATTTT.

The chain is built from TRBV18 and TRBJ2-3; TRBD2 matches at 10 bases. Germline CDR1 and CDR2: KGHSH and LQKENI. Trimming cost V 6 bases and J 0 bases; bases outside gene matches: 3. The CDR3 extends over 15 amino acids. The CDR3 loop is CASSLTSGSTDTQYF. The CDR3 DNA follows: TGTGCCAGCTCCCTGACTAGCGGGAGCACAGATACGCAGTATTTT.

The CDR3 DNA sequence: TGTGCCAGCAGCCCCTGGGGGGGGGCGCGGGGAAACACCATATATTTT. It specifies CASSPWGGARGNTIYF. V usage is TRBV7-2 and J usage is TRBJ1-3; maybe TRBD1 (6 bases). V lost 5 bases, J lost 4 bases, and 18 bases lay in between. Germline V gives CDR1 SGHTA, CDR2 FQGNSA. The CDR3 extends over 16 amino acids. Using reference TRBV7-2 and TRBJ1-3 for the parts outside the CDR3, the full variable domain is GAGVSQSPSNKVTEKGKDVELRCDPISGHTALYWYRQSLGQGLEFLIYFQGNSAPDKSGLPSDRFSAERTGGSVSTLTIQRTQQEDSAVYLCASSPWGGARGNTIYFGEGSWLTVV.

V and J are TRBV4-1 and TRBJ2-3; perhaps TRBD2 as D (5 bases). V was cut by 6 bases and J by 3 bases, with 16 bases left in between. The CDR3 has 15 amino acids. Germline V CDR1 and CDR2: MGHRA, YSYEKL. CDR3 region: CASSSGLGVTDTQYF. CDR3 DNA: TGCGCCAGCAGTTCCGGACTCGGGGTGACAGATACGCAGTATTTT.

This chain connects TRBV28 to TRBJ2-2; 9 nucleotides line up with TRBD2. In germline, CDR1 is MDHEN, CDR2 SYDVKM. The CDR3 extends over 15 amino acids. Losses at the gene ends were 5 bases for V and 13 bases for J; bases not matched to a gene: 14. The CDR3 sequence: CASSTPSGRLDTLFF. The DNA of the CDR3 is TGTGCCAGCAGTACCCCCAGCGGGAGGCTAGATACGCTGTTTTTT.

The sample holds one count of this clone. The sample carries other DNA sequences with the same CDR3. The V and J genes are TRBV10-2 and TRBJ2-3; 8 nucleotides agree with TRBD2. With 6 bases clipped from V and 4 bases from J, the junction kept 9 bases outside the gene matches. CDR3 length: 15 residues. Germline V CDR1 and CDR2: WSHSY, SAAADI. The CDR3 DNA is TGCGCCAGCAGGGACCTTGCGGGAGGAGCAGATACGCAGTATTTT. Translation: CASRDLAGGADTQYF.

In this sample, this clone turned up once. The chain is built from TRBV10-1 and TRBJ2-1, with TRBD2 matching over 7 bases. V shed 4 bases, J shed 11 bases, and the junction held 11 bases outside the gene matches. Germline V gene sequence: CDR1 WNHNN, CDR2 SYGVQD (reference sequence). The CDR3 spans 14 residues. CDR3 in DNA: TGCGCCAGCAGTGCCGGACTAGTTTCAGCGCAGCAGTTCTTC. Protein: CASSAGLVSAQQFF.

The chain couples TRBV9 to TRBJ2-1; D unclear. This CDR3 comprises 13 residues. V lost 0 bases, J lost 8 bases, and 9 bases lay in between. Germline-derived CDR1 and CDR2 are SGDLS and YYNGEE. The CDR3 sequence is CASSVAIAHEQFF. The CDR3, as DNA: TGTGCCAGCAGCGTAGCTATAGCCCATGAGCAGTTCTTC. Full variable domain (missing parts from reference TRBV9 and TRBJ2-1): DSGVTQTPKHLITATGQRVTLRCSPRSGDLSVYWYQQSLDQGLQFLIQYYNGEERAKGNILERFSAQQFPDLHSELNLSSLELGDSALYFCASSVAIAHEQFFGPGTRLTVL.

This chain connects TRBV28 to TRBJ2-4; the match to TRBD1 covers 10 bases. Per germline, CDR1 MDHEN and CDR2 SYDVKM. The ends lost 6 bases at V and 7 bases at J; junction bases unmatched: 6. There are 14 residues in the CDR3. CDR3 bases: TGTGCCAGCAGCGGGACAGGGGTATTGAACATTCAGTACTTC. Translated, it gives CASSGTGVLNIQYF.